This T cell receptor (beta chain) stems from a study of graft-versus-host responses after intestinal transplantation. Broader study findings: In recipient marrow, GvH clones were found, and some appeared first in ileum or blood.

The germline V and J ends were trimmed by 2 bases and 3 bases, with 13 bases remaining between them. The germline V gene has CDR1 SGHVS and CDR2 FNYEAQ. This CDR3 is built from 15 residues. Method: immunoSEQ multiplex PCR; TCRdb's copy keeps in-frame clones and lacks some. The sample lists tens of thousands of clones; about 90% were seen once. A single count supports this clone. Its antigen is currently unknown. Material: PBMCs, obtained around 120 days after intestinal transplantation. This TCR derives from a human patient who received an intestinal transplant, so some T cells may come from the graft donor. The genes are TRBV7-6 and TRBJ2-5; D perhaps matches TRBD1 (5 bases). In DNA, the CDR3 is TGTGCCAGCAGCTTAAGTCCCGAGACAGAAGAGACCCAGTACTTC. Encoded protein: CASSLSPETEETQYF.